What follows is one T cell receptor beta chain and its context. Its antigen is currently unknown. Sampling of post-transplant bone marrow used the posterior iliac crest or another site. Libraries were prepared by immunoSEQ multiplex PCR; TCRdb keeps only in-frame clonotypes and omits some of them. The profile shows 17,000 or so clones, about nine tenths of them singletons. The sample belongs to a study of graft-versus-host responses after intestinal transplantation. The wider study: Multivisceral, liver-intestinal, or isolated intestinal grafts were transplanted into recipients. Uniformly, recipients were administered anti-thymocyte globulin induction with subsequent tacrolimus and steroids for roughly three years. Study-wide results and limits: Allografts of one patient group, those with graft-donor T cell macrochimerism, had high graft-versus-host to host-versus-graft clonal ratios.

Germline V CDR1 and CDR2: SEHNR, FQNEAQ (reference sequence). This CDR3 comprises 11 residues. The V end lost 1 base, the J end lost 15 bases, and 10 bases lay between the germline ends. This specimen consisted of bone marrow, obtained around 120 days after transplant. J is TRBJ2-1 and V is TRBV7-9; D might be TRBD2 (5 bases). The origin of this receptor is a human patient who received an intestinal transplant, so some T cells may come from the graft donor. The CDR3 spells CASSLGSSWFF. In DNA form, the CDR3 reads TGTGCCAGCAGCTTAGGGTCTAGCTGGTTCTTC.